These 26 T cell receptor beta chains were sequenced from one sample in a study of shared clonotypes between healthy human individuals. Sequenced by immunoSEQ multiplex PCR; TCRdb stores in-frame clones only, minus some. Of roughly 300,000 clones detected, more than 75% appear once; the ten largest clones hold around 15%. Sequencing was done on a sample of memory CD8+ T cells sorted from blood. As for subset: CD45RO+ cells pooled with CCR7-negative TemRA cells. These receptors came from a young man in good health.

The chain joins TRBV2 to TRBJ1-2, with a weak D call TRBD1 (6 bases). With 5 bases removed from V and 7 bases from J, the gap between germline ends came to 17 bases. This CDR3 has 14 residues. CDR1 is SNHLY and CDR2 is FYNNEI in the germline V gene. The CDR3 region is CASSNTRQDFGYTF. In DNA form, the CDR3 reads TGTGCCAGCAGTAATACAAGACAGGACTTTGGCTACACCTTC.

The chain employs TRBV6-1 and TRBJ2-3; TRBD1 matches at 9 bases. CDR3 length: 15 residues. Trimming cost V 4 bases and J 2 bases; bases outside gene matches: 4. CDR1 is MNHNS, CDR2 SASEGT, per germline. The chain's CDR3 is CASSAWTGVTDTQYF. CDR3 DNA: TGTGCCAGCAGTGCTTGGACAGGGGTCACAGATACGCAGTATTTT.

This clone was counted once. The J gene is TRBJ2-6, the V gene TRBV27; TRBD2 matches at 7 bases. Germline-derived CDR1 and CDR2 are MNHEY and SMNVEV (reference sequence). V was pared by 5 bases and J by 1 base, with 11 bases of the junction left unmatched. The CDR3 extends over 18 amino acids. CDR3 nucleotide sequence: TGTGCCAGCAGTGCCGGGACTCCCGGGAGGTCTGGGGCCAACGTCCTGACTTTC. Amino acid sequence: CASSAGTPGRSGANVLTF.

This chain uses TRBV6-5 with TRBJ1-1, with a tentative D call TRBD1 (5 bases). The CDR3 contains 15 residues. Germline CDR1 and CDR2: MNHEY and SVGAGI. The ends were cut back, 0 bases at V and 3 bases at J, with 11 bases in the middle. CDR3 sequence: CASSYSYVGDTEAFF. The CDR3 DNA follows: TGTGCCAGCAGTTACTCGTATGTGGGGGACACTGAAGCTTTCTTT.

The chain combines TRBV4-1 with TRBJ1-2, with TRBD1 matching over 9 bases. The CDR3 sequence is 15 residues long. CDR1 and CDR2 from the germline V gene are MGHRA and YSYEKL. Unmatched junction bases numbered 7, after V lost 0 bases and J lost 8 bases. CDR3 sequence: CASSQDKTGGYGYTF. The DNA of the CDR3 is TGCGCCAGCAGCCAAGATAAGACAGGGGGGTACGGCTACACCTTC.

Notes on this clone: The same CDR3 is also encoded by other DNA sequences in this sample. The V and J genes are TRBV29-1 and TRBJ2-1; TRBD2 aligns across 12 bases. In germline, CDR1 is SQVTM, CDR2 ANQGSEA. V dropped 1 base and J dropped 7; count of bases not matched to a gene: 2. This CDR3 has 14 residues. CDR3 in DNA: TGCAGCGTTGAAGGACTAGCGGGAGAGAATGAGCAGTTCTTC. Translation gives CSVEGLAGENEQFF.

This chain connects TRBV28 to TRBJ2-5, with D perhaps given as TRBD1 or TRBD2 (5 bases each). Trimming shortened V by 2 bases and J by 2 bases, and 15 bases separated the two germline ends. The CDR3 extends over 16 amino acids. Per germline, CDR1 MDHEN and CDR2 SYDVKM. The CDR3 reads CASSLISTGPQETQYF. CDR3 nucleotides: TGTGCCAGCAGTTTAATTTCTACGGGACCGCAAGAGACCCAGTACTTC.

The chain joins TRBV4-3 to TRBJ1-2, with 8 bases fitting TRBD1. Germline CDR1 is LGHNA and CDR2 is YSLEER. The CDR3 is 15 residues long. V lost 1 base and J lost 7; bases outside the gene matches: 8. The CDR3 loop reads CASSQVPGGKVGYTF. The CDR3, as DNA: TGCGCCAGCAGCCAAGTGCCAGGGGGCAAGGTTGGCTACACCTTC.

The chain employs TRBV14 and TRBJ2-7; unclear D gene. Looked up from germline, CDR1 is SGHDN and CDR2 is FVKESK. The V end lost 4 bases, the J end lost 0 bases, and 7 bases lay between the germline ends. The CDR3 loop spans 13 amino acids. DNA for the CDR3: TGTGCCAGCAGCCTATACCTCTCCTACGAGCAGTACTTC. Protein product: CASSLYLSYEQYF.

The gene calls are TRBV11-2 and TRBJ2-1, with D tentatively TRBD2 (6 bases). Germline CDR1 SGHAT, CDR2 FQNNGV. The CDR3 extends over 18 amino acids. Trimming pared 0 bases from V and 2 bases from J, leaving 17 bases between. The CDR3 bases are TGTGCCAGCAGCTTAGATCATGTGCTAAAGCGGGCCTACAATGAGCAGTTCTTC. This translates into CASSLDHVLKRAYNEQFF.

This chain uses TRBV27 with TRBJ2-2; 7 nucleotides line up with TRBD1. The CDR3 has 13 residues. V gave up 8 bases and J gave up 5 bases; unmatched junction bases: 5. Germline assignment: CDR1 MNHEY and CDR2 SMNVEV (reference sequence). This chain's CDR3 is CASAYRGTGELFF. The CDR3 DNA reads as TGTGCCAGCGCCTACAGGGGAACCGGGGAGCTGTTTTTT.

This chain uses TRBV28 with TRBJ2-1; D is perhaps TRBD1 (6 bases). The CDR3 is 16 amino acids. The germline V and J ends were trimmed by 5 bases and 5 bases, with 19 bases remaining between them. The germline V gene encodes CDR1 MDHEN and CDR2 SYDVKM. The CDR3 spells CASSHPDSISDNEQFF. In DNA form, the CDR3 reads TGTGCCAGCAGTCACCCGGACAGTATATCGGACAATGAGCAGTTCTTC.

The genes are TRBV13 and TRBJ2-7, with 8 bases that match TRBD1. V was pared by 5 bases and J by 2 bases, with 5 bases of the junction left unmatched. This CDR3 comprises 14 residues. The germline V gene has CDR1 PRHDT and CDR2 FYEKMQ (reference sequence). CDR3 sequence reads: CASSHRDRTYEQYF. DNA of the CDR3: TGTGCCAGCAGCCACCGGGACAGGACCTACGAGCAGTACTTC. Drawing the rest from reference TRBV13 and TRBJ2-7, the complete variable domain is AAGVIQSPRHLIKEKRETATLKCYPIPRHDTVYWYQQGPGQDPQFLISFYEKMQSDKGSIPDRFSAQQFSDYHSELNMSSLELGDSALYFCASSHRDRTYEQYFGPGTRLTVT.

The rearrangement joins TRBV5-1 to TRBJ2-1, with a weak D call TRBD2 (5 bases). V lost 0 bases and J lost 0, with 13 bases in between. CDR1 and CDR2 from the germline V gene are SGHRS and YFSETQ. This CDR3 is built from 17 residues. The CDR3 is CASSLGLRVSSYNEQFF. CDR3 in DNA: TGCGCCAGCAGCTTGGGCTTGCGGGTGAGCTCCTACAATGAGCAGTTCTTC.

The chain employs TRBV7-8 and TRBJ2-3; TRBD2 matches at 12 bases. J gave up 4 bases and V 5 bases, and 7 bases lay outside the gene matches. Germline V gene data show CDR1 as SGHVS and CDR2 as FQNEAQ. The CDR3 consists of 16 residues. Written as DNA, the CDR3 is TGTGCCAGCAGCACAGGACTAGCGGGACTGGCAGATACGCAGTATTTT. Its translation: CASSTGLAGLADTQYF. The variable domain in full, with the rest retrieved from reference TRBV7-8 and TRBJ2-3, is GAGVSQSPRYKVAKRGQDVALRCDPISGHVSLFWYQQALGQGPEFLTYFQNEAQLDKSGLPSDRFFAERPEGSVSTLKIQRTQQEDSAVYLCASSTGLAGLADTQYFGPGTRLTVL.

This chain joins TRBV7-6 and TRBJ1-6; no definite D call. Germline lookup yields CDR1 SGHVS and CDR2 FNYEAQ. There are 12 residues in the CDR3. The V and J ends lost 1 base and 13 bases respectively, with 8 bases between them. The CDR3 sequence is CASSLEGRPLHF. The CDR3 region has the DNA TGTGCCAGCAGCTTAGAAGGGAGGCCCCTCCACTTT.

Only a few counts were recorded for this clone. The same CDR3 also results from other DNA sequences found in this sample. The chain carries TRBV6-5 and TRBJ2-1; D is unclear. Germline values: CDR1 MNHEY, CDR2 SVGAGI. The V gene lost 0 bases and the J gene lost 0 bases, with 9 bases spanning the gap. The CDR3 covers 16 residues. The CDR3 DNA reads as TGTGCCAGCAGTTACTCAGACTCGAGCTCCTACAATGAGCAGTTCTTC. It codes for CASSYSDSSSYNEQFF.

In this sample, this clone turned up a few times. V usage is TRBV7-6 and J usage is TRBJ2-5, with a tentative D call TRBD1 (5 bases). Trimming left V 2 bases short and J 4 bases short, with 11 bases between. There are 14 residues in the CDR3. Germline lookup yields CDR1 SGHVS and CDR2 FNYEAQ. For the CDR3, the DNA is TGTGCCAGCAGCTTATCGGCAGGGTCAGAGACCCAGTACTTC. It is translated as CASSLSAGSETQYF.

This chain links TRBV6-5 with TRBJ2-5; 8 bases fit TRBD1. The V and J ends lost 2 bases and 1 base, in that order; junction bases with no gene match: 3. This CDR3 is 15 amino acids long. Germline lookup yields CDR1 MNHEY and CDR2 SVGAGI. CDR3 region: CASSYQQGVQETQYF. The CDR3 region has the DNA TGTGCCAGCAGTTACCAACAGGGGGTCCAAGAGACCCAGTACTTC.

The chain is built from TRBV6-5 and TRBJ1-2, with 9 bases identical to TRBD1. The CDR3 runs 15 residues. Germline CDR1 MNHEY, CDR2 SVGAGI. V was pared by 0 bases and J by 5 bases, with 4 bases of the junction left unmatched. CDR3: CASSYSGTGLYGYTF. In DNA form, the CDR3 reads TGTGCCAGCAGTTACTCCGGGACAGGGTTATATGGCTACACCTTC.

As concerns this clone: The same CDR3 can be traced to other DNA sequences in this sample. The CDR3 sequence is CASRRGVQETQYF. The CDR3, as DNA: TGTGCCAGCAGGCGGGGGGTCCAAGAGACCCAGTACTTC. V usage is TRBV28 and J usage is TRBJ2-5, with 8 bases aligning to TRBD2. This CDR3 contains 13 residues. Germline trimming cut 6 bases from V and 1 base from J; bases unmatched to any gene: 1. The germline gives CDR1 MDHEN, CDR2 SYDVKM.

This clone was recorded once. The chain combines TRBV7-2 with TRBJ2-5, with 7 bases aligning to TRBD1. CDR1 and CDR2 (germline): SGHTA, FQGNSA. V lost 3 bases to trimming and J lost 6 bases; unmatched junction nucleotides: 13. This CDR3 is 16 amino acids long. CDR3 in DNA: TGTGCCAGCAGCTTTCTCACAGGGGCTTCCAAGAAGACCCAGTACTTC. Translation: CASSFLTGASKKTQYF.

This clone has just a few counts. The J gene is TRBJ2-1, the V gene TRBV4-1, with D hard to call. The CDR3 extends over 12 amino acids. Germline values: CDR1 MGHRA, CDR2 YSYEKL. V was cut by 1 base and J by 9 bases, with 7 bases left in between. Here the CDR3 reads CASSQVGIEQFF. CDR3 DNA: TGCGCCAGCAGCCAAGTGGGGATTGAGCAGTTCTTC.

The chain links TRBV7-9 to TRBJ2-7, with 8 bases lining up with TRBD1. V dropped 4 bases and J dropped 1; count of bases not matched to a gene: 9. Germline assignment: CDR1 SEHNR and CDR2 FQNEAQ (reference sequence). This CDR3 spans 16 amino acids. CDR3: CASSSPQGVHSYEQYF. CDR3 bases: TGTGCCAGCAGCTCGCCACAGGGGGTTCATTCCTACGAGCAGTACTTC.

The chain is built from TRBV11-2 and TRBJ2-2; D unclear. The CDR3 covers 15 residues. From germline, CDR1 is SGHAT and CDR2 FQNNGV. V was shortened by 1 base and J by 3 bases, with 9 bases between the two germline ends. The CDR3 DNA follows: TGTGCCAGCAGCTTAGTCTTAGCAGACACCGGGGAGCTGTTTTTT. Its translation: CASSLVLADTGELFF.

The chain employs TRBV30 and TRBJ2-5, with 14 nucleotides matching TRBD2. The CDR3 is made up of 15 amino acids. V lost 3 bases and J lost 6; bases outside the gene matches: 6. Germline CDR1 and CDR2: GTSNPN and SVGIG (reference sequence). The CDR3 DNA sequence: TGTGCCTGGAGCTTGGGACTAGCGGGAGCCCAGACCCAGTACTTC. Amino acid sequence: CAWSLGLAGAQTQYF.